The 9 T cell receptor beta chains below were found in one sample sequenced in a study of T cells in women clearing cervical HPV infection. Produced via immunoSEQ multiplex PCR; TCRdb's table is partial and in-frame only. The sample totals more than 20,000 clones; its top ten clones hold about 8.8%. The sample consisted of blood buffy coat. The receptors were gathered from a woman between 18 and 75 years old with a cervical HPV16 infection that either progressed to CIN3+ or cleared (not recorded which).

As to this clone: The missing CDR3 end, 3 residues past where the read stops, is filled in from the germline J gene. This chain links TRBV6-2 or TRBV6-3 with TRBJ1-1; unclear D gene. Between the trimmed V and J ends, which lost 4 bases and 3 bases, there was a span of 15 bases. The germline V gene encodes CDR1 MNHEY and CDR2 SVGEGT. The CDR3 contains 15 residues. This CDR3 reads CASSSRPRSDTEAFF. The DNA read from the CDR3 is TGTGCCAGCAGTTCTCGGCCCCGAAGCGACACTGAA.

To note about this clone: The read comes to an end 3 residues before the CDR3 does, leaving the germline J gene to fill in the end. The genes are TRBV7-9 and TRBJ2-1; D is unresolved. The CDR3 is 15 amino acids. V gave up 3 bases and J gave up 0 bases, with 9 bases separating them. Germline-derived CDR1 and CDR2 are SEHNR and FQNEAQ (reference sequence). The CDR3 sequence: CASSFPGSSYNEQFF. The DNA read from the CDR3 is TGTGCCAGCAGCTTTCCCGGTAGCTCCTACAATGAG.

Regarding this clone: Mismatch with germline at one junction end may stem from a read error. The read terminates 3 residues before the CDR3 end, so the remaining end is supplied by the germline J gene. The J gene is TRBJ1-3, the V gene TRBV4-2; D unresolved. Per germline, CDR1 LGHNA and CDR2 YNFKEQ. The CDR3 totals 14 residues. This chain's CDR3 is CASSQIGSGNTIYF. Partial CDR3 DNA: TGCGCCAGCAGCCAGATCGGGTCTGGAAACACC.

With respect to this clone: Read data end 3 residues before the CDR3 end; the end is taken from the germline J gene. The V and J genes are TRBV20-1 and TRBJ2-2, with 7 bases aligning to TRBD2. Germline values: CDR1 DFQATT, CDR2 SNEGSKA (reference sequence). After removal of 0 bases from V and 4 bases from J, the junction contained 5 bases not matched to a gene. This CDR3 is 15 amino acids long. CDR3 residues: CSARDAGDVTGELFF. CDR3 bases read: TGCAGTGCTAGAGATGCGGGGGACGTCACCGGGGAG.

Worth noting for this clone: The CDR3 end lies 3 residues beyond the end of the read and is filled in from the germline J gene. This chain uses TRBV2 with TRBJ1-4; 9 bases are a match to TRBD1. The CDR3 contains 16 residues. CDR1 is SNHLY, CDR2 FYNNEI, per germline. The CDR3 protein is CASSADRGGENSPLFF. Incomplete CDR3 DNA: TGTGCCAGCAGTGCGGACAGGGGCGGAGAGAATTCACCA.

With respect to this clone: The CDR3 is cut off 3 residues early in the read; its end comes from the germline J gene. The V gene is TRBV10-1, the J gene TRBJ1-6, with D perhaps TRBD1 (6 bases). The CDR3 consists of 14 residues. The V gene lost 6 bases and the J gene lost 8 bases, with 14 bases spanning the gap. Germline CDR1 WNHNN, CDR2 SYGVQD (reference sequence). Partial CDR3 DNA: TGCGCCAGCAGCCAGACAGGCGCGGATTCACCC. Translated: CASSQTGADSP. The whole CDR3 protein is CASSQTGADSPLHF.

About this clone itself: Coverage ceases 3 residues before the CDR3 finishes, and the germline J gene fills in the end. V usage is TRBV7-6 and J usage is TRBJ2-5; 8 nucleotides agree with TRBD1. The CDR3 spans 15 residues. V lost 2 bases and J lost 4; bases outside the gene matches: 6. The germline V gene has CDR1 SGHVS and CDR2 FNYEAQ. The DNA read from the CDR3 is TGTGCCAGCAGCTTAACCCGAGACAGGGGAGAGACC. As protein: CASSLTRDRGET. From start to end, the CDR3 is CASSLTRDRGETQYF.

With respect to this clone: The sequence runs out 3 residues before the end of the CDR3; the remainder is reconstructed from the germline J gene. The sample holds other DNA sequences that translate to the same CDR3. V gene TRBV11-3 combines with J gene TRBJ1-3; D is unclear. Germline CDR1 is SGHNT and CDR2 is YENEEA. The CDR3 has 13 amino acids. V shed 4 bases and J shed 2 bases, with 6 bases lying between them. CDR3 DNA (partial): TGTGCCAGCAGCTCTTTAGCTGGAAACACC. It yields the protein CASSSLAGNT. The whole CDR3 protein is CASSSLAGNTIYF.

Of note for this clone: The sequenced fragment ends 3 residues before the CDR3 boundary, so the rest is inferred from the germline J gene. The chain joins TRBV20-1 to TRBJ2-2, with a possible D match to TRBD1 (5 bases). Germline V gives CDR1 DFQATT, CDR2 SNEGSKA (reference sequence). The CDR3 totals 14 residues. The V end lost 6 bases, the J end lost 0 bases, and 11 bases lay between the germline ends. The chain's CDR3 is CSASPGPNTGELFF. The part of the CDR3 DNA that was read is TGCAGTGCAAGTCCAGGGCCGAACACCGGGGAG.